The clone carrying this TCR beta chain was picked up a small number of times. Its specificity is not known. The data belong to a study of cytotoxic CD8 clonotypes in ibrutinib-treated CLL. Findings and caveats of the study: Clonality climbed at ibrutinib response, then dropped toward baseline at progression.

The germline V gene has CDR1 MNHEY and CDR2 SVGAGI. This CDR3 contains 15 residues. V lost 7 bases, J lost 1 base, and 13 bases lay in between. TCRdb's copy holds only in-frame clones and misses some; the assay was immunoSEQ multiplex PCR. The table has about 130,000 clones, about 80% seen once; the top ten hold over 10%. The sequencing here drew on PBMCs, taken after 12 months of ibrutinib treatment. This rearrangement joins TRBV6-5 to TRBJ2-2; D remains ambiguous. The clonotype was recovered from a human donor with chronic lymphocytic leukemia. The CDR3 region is CASTASVQNTGELFF. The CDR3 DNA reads TGTGCCAGCACGGCTTCGGTTCAGAACACCGGGGAGCTGTTTTTT.